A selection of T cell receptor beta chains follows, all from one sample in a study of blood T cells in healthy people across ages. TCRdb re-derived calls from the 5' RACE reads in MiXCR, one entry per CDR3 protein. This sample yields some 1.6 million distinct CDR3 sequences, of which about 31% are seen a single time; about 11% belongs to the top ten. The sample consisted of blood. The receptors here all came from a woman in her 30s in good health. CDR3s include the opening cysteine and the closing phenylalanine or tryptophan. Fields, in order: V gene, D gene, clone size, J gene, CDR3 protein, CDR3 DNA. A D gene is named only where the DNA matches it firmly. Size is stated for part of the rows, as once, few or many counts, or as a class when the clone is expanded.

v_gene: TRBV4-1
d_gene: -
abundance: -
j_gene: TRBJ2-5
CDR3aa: CASSQISGTGGRRIETQYF
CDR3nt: TGCGCCAGCAGCCAGATATCCGGGACTGGCGGGCGGCGGATAGAGACCCAGTACTTC

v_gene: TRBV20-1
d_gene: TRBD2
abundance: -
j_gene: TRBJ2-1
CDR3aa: CSALGLAGRYNEQFF
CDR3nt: TGCAGTGCCCTCGGGCTAGCGGGGCGCTACAATGAGCAGTTCTTC

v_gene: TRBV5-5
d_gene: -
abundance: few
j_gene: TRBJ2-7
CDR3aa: CASSFAAPGQLLYNEQYF
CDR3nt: TGTGCCAGCAGCTTCGCAGCCCCGGGACAACTCCTCTACAATGAGCAGTACTTC

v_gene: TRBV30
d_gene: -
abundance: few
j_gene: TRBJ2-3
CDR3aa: CAWSVQGLGTDTQYF
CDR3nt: TGTGCCTGGAGTGTACAAGGATTAGGCACAGATACGCAGTATTTT

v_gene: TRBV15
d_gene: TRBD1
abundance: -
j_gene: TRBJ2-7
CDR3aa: CATSSPDRDRDEQYF
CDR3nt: TGTGCCACCAGCAGCCCCGACAGGGATCGGGACGAGCAGTACTTC

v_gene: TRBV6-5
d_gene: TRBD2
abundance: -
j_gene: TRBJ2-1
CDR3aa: CASSRTRASDEQFF
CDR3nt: TGTGCCAGCAGTAGGACTAGGGCCTCGGATGAGCAGTTCTTC

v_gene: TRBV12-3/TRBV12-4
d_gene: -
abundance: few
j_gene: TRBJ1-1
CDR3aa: CASSADLSLNTEAFF
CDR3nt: TGTGCCAGCAGTGCCGACCTAAGCTTGAACACTGAAGCTTTCTTT

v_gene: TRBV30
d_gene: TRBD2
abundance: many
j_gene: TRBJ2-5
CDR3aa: CAWSSGGTQETQYF
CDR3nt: TGTGCCTGGAGTAGCGGGGGTACCCAAGAGACCCAGTACTTC

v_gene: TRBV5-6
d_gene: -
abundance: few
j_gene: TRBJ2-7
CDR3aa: CASSLSLSRYEQYF
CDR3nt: TGTGCCAGCAGCTTAAGTTTGTCACGCTACGAGCAGTACTTC

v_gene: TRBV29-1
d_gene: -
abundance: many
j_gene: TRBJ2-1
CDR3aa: CSVGTEGSSSYNEQFF
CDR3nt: TGCAGCGTGGGCACAGAAGGCTCGAGCTCCTACAATGAGCAGTTCTTC

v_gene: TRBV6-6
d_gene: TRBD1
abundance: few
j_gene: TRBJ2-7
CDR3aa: CASSWDRHYEQYF
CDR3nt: TGTGCCAGCAGTTGGGACAGGCACTACGAGCAGTACTTC

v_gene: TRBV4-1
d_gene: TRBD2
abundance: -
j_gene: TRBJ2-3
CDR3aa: CASSVSGGCTDTQYF
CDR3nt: TGCGCCAGCAGCGTTAGCGGGGGGTGCACAGATACGCAGTATTTT

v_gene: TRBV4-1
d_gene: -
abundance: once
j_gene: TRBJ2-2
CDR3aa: CASSQEHPNTGELFF
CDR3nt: TGCGCCAGCAGCCAAGAACACCCGAACACCGGGGAGCTGTTTTTT

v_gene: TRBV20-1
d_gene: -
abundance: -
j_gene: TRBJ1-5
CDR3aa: CSATRGRDLEPQHF
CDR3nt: TGCAGTGCTACTCGCGGCCGAGACTTGGAACCCCAGCATTTT

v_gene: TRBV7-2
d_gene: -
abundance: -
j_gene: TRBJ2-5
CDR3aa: CASSLQGFGNEQYF
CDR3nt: TGTGCCAGCAGCTTACAGGGGTTTGGGAATGAGCAGTACTTC

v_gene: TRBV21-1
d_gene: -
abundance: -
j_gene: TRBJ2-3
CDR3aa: CASSKERDSTDTQYF
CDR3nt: TGTGCCAGCAGCAAAGAAAGAGATAGCACAGATACGCAGTATTTT

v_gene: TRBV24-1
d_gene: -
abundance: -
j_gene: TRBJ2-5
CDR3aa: CATSDGSKETQYF
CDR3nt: TGTGCCACCAGTGATGGCAGCAAAGAGACCCAGTACTTC

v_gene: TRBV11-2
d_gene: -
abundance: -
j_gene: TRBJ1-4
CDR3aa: CTSSPDGGANEKLFF
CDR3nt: TGTACCAGCAGCCCAGACGGTGGGGCTAATGAAAAACTGTTTTTT

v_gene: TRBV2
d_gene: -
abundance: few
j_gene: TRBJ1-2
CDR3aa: CASSPRDLNGYTF
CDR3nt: TGTGCCAGCAGTCCCCGGGATCTAAATGGCTACACCTTC

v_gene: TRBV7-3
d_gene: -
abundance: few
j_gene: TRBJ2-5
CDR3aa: CASSPGSNLEETQYF
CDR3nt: TGTGCCAGCAGCCCGGGGTCAAACTTGGAGGAGACCCAGTACTTC

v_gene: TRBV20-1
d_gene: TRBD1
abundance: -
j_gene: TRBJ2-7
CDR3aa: CSARGAKGAYEQYF
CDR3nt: TGCAGTGCTAGGGGCGCCAAGGGGGCTTACGAGCAGTACTTC

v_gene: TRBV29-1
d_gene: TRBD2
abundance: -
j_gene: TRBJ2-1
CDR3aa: CSAVSSGGRNEQFF
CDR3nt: TGCAGCGCGGTGTCTAGCGGGGGTCGCAATGAGCAGTTCTTC

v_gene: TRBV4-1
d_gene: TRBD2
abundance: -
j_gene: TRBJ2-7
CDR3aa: CASSQDPSGSKYEQYF
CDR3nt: TGCGCCAGCAGCCAAGATCCCAGCGGGAGTAAGTACGAGCAGTACTTC

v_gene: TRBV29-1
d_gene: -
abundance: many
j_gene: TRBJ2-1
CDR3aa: CSAGPVSYNEQFF
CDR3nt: TGCAGCGCTGGACCGGTTTCCTACAATGAGCAGTTCTTC

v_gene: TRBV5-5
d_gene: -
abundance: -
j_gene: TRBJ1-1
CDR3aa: CASSLFALDPKAFF
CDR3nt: TGTGCCAGCAGCTTGTTTGCCCTGGACCCGAAAGCTTTCTTT

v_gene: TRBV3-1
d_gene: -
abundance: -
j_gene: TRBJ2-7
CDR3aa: CASSQDHARPEQYF
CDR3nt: TGTGCCAGCAGCCAAGATCACGCTCGCCCCGAGCAGTACTTC

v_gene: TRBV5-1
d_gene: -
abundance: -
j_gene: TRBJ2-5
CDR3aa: CASSSYGGNQETQYF
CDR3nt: TGCGCCAGCAGCTCCTATGGCGGGAACCAAGAGACCCAGTACTTC

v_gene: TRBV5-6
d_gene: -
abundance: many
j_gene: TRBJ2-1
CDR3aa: CASSSTNPYRNEQFF
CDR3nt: TGTGCCAGCAGCTCTACCAATCCCTACCGGAATGAGCAGTTCTTC

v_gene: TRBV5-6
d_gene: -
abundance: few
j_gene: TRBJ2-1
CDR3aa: CASSFRRPNVEQFF
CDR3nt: TGTGCCAGCAGCTTCAGGAGACCTAACGTTGAGCAGTTCTTC

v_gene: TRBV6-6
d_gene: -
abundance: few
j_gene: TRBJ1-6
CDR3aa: CASSYGQKDSPLHF
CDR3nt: TGTGCCAGCAGTTACGGACAGAAAGATTCACCCCTCCACTTT

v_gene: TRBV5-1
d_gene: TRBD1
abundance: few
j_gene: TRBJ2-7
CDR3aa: CASSPWSLQGSSYEQYF
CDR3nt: TGCGCCAGCAGCCCCTGGTCCCTACAGGGGAGCTCCTACGAGCAGTACTTC

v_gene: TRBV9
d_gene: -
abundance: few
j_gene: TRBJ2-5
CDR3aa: CASSKGPQGETQYF
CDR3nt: TGTGCCAGCTCTAAAGGGCCACAGGGAGAGACCCAGTACTTC

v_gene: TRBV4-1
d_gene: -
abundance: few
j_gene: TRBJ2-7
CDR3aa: CASSQPTRNEQYF
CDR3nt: TGCGCCAGCAGCCAACCTACTAGAAACGAGCAGTACTTC

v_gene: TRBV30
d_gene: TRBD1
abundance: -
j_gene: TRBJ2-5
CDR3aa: CAWSVRGRGLLEQYF
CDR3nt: TGTGCCTGGAGTGTAAGGGGCAGGGGGCTTCTTGAGCAGTACTTC

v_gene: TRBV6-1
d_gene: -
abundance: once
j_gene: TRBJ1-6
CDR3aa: CASSEQGSADSPLHF
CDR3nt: TGTGCCAGCAGTGAACAGGGTTCTGCGGATTCACCCCTCCACTTT

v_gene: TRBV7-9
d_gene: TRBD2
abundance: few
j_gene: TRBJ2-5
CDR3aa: CASSLNPSGAQETQYF
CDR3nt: TGTGCCAGCAGCTTAAACCCTAGCGGGGCTCAAGAGACCCAGTACTTC

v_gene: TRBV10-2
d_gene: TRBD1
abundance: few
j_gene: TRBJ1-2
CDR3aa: CATTGTGGVYGYTF
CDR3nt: TGCGCCACGACCGGGACAGGGGGCGTCTATGGCTACACCTTC

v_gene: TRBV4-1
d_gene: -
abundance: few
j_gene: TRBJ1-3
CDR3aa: CASSQDFPGHSGNTIYF
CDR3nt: TGCGCCAGCAGCCAAGATTTTCCGGGACACTCTGGAAACACCATATATTTT

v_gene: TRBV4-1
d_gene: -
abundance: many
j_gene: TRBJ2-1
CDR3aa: CASSQVGFSYNEQFF
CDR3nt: TGCGCCAGCAGCCAAGTAGGCTTCTCCTACAATGAGCAGTTCTTC

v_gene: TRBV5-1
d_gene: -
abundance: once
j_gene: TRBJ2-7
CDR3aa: CASSSVRDEQYF
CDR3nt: TGCGCCAGCAGCTCGGTAAGAGACGAGCAGTACTTC

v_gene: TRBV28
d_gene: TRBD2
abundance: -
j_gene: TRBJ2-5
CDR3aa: CASLLRGTSIKETQYF
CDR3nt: TGTGCCAGCCTCCTCCGCGGGACTAGTATAAAAGAGACCCAGTACTTC